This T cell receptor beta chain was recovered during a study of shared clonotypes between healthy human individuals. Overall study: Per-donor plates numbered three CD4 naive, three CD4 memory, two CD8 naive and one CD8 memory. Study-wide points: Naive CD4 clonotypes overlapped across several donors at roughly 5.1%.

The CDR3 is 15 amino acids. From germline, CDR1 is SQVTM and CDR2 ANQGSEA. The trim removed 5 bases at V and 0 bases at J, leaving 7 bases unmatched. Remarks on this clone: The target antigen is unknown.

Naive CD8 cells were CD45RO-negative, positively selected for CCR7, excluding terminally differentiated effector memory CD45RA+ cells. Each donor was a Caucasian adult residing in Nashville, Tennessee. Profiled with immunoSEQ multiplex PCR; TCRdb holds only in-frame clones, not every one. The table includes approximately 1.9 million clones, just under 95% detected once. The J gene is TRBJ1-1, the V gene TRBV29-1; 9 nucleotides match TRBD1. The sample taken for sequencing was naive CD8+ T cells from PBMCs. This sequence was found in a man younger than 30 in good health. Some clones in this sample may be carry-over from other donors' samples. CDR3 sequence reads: CSVSNRGLLNTEAFF. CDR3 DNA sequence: TGCAGCGTTTCCAACAGGGGGCTTTTGAACACTGAAGCTTTCTTT.